This T cell receptor beta chain was sequenced in a study of PD-1 blockade in classical Hodgkin lymphoma. The V and J ends lost 5 bases and 1 base, in that order; junction bases with no gene match: 5. The germline gives CDR1 SGHRS, CDR2 YFSETQ. The CDR3 has 16 amino acids. The data were produced by immunoSEQ multiplex PCR, yet TCRdb's version contains in-frame clones alone and is incomplete. This sample carries approximately 16,000 clones, 70% to 90% of them seen once, and the ten largest clones take roughly 0.77%. Time point specified: newly diagnosed, previously untreated cHL patient sample. Starting with thawed PBMCs, CD4+ T cells were purified by magnetic negative selection.

The TCR sequence derives from a human donor with classical Hodgkin lymphoma. V and J are TRBV5-1 and TRBJ2-2; 10 bases are a match to TRBD2. Sequenced: CD4+ T cells from blood. This CDR3 reads CASRLAGVRNTGELFF. CDR3 in DNA: TGCGCCAGCAGGCTAGCGGGAGTTCGGAACACCGGGGAGCTGTTTTTT.